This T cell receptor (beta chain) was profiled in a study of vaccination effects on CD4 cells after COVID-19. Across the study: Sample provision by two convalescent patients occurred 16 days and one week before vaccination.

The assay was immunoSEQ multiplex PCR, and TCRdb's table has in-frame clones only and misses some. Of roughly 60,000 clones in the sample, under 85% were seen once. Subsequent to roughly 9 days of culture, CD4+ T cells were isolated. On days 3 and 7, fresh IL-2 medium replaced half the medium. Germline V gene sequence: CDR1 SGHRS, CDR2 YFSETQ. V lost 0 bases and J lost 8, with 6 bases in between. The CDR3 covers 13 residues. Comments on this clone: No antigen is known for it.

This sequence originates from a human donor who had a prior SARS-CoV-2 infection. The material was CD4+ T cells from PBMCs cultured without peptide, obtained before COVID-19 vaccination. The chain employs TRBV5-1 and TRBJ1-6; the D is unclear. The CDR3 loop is CASSLAQDSPLHF. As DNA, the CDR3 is TGCGCCAGCAGCTTGGCCCAGGATTCACCCCTCCACTTT.